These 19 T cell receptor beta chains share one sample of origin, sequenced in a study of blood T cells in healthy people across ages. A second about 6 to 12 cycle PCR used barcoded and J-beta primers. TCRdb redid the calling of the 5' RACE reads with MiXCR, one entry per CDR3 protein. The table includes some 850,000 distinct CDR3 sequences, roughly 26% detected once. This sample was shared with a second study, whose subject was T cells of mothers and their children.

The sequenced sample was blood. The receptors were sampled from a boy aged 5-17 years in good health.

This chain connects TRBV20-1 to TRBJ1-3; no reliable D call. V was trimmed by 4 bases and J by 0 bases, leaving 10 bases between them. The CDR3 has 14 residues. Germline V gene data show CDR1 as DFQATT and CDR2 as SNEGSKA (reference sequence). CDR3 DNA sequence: TGCAGTGCTATTTCAGCCCTCTCTGGAAACACCATATATTTT. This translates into CSAISALSGNTIYF.

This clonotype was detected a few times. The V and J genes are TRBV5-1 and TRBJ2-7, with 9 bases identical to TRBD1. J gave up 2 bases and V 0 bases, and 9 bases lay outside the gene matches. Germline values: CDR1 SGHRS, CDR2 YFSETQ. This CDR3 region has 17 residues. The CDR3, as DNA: TGCGCCAGCAGCTTGGCCAGGGGACAGGGAAAGGCCTACGAGCAGTACTTC. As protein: CASSLARGQGKAYEQYF.

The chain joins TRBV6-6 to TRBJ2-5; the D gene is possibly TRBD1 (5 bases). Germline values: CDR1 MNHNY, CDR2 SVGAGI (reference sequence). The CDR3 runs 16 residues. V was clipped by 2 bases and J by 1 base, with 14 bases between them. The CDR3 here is CASSYVRTRAQETQYF. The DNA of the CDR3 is TGTGCCAGCAGTTACGTTCGTACCAGGGCCCAAGAGACCCAGTACTTC.

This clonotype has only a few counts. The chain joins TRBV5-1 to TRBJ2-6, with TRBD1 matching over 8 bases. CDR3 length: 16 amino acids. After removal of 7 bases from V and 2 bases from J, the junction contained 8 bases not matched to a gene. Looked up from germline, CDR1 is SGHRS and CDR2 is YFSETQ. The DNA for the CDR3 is TGCGCCAGCTCGGGACAGGTCGTGGCTGGGGCCAACGTCCTGACTTTC. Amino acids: CASSGQVVAGANVLTF.

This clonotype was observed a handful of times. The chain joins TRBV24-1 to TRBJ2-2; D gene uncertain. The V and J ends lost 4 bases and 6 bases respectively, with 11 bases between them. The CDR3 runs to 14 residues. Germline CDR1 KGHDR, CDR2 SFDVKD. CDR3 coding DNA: TGTGCCACCAGTGACCCGGGTGGGGCCGGGGAGCTGTTTTTT. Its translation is CATSDPGGAGELFF.

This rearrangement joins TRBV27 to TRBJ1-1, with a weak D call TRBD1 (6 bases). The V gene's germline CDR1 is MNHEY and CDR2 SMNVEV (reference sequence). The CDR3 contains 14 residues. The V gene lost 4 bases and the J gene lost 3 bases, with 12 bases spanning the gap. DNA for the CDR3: TGTGCCAGCAGTTCCGCAGGGGCGGACACTGAAGCTTTCTTT. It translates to CASSSAGADTEAFF.

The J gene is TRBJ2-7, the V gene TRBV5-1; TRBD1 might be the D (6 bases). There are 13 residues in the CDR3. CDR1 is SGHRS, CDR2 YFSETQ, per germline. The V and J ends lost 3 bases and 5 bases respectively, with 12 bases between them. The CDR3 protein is CASSSQGGHEQYF. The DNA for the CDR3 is TGCGCCAGCAGCTCACAGGGCGGGCACGAGCAGTACTTC.

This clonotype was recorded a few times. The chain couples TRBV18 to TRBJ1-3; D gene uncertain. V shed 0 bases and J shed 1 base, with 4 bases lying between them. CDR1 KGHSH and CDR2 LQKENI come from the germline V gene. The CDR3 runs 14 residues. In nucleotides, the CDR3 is TGTGCCAGCTCACCACCCACATCTGGAAACACCATATATTTT. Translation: CASSPPTSGNTIYF.

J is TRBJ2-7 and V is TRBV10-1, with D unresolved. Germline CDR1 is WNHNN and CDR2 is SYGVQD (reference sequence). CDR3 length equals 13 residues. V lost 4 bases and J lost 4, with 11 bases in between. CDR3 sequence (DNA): TGCGCCAGCAGTGTGACGGTGGGATACGAGCAGTACTTC. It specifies CASSVTVGYEQYF.

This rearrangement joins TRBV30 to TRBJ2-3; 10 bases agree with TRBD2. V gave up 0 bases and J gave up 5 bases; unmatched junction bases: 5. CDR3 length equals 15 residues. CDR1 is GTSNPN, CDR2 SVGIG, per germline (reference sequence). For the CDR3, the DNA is TGTGCCTGGAGTGTAGCGGGGGGGCCCCGAGATACGCAGTATTTT. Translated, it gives CAWSVAGGPRDTQYF.

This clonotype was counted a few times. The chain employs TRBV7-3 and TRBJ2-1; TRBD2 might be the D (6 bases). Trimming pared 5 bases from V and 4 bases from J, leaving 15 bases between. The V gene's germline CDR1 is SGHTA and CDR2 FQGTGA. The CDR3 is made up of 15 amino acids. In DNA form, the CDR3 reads TGTGCCAGCAGCCCTATACTAGCTCAGTACAATGAGCAGTTCTTC. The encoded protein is CASSPILAQYNEQFF.

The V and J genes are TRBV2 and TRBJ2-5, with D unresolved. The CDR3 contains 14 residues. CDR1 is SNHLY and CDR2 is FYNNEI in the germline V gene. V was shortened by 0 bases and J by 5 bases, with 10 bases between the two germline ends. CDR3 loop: CASSEAWGIETQYF. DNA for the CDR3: TGTGCCAGCAGTGAAGCCTGGGGAATTGAGACCCAGTACTTC.

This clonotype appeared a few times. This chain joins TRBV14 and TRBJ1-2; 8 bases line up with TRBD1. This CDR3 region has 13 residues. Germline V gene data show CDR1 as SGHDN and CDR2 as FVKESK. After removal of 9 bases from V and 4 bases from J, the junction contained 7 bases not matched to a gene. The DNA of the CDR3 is TGTGCCAGTCCACAGGGGGGCGGCTATGGCTACACCTTC. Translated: CASPQGGGYGYTF.

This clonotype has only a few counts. The CDR3 nucleotides are TGCGCCAGCAGCTCAGGGACAGGGGGCCTCTATGGCTACACCTTC. The encoded protein is CASSSGTGGLYGYTF. The chain carries TRBV5-1 and TRBJ1-2; 12 bases agree with TRBD1. The CDR3 has 15 residues. Germline assignment: CDR1 SGHRS and CDR2 YFSETQ. Germline trimming cut 3 bases from V and 4 bases from J; bases unmatched to any gene: 4.

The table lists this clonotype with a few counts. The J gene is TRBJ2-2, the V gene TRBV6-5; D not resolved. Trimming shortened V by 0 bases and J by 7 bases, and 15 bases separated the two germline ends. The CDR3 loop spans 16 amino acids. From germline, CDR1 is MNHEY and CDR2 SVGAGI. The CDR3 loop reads CASSYSMASPGGELFF. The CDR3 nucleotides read TGTGCCAGCAGTTACTCGATGGCCTCTCCGGGCGGGGAGCTGTTTTTT.

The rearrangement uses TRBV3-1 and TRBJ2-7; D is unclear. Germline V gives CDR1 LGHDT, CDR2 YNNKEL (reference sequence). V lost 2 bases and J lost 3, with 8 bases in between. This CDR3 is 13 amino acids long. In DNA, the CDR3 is TGTGCCAGCAGCCAAACCAGTATCTACGAGCAGTACTTC. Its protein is CASSQTSIYEQYF.

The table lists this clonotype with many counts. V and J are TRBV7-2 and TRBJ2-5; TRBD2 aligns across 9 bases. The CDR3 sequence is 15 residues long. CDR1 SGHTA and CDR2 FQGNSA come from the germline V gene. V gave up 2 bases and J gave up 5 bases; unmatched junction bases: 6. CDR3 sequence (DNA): TGTGCCAGCAGCTTATTCAGCGGGGGGCCCGAGACCCAGTACTTC. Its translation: CASSLFSGGPETQYF.

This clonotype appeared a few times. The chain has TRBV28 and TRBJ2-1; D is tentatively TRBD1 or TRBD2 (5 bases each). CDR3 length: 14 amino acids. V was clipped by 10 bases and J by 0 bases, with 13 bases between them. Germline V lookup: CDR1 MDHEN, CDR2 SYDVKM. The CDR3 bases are TGTGCCACCGATGGGGGAAGCTCCTACAATGAGCAGTTCTTC. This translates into CATDGGSSYNEQFF.

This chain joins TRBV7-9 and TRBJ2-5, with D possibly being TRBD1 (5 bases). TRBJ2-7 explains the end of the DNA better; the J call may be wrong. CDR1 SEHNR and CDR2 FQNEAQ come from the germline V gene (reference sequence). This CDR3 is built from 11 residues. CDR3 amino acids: CASAGPNEQYF. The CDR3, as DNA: TGTGCCAGCGCAGGGCCCAACGAGCAGTACTTC.